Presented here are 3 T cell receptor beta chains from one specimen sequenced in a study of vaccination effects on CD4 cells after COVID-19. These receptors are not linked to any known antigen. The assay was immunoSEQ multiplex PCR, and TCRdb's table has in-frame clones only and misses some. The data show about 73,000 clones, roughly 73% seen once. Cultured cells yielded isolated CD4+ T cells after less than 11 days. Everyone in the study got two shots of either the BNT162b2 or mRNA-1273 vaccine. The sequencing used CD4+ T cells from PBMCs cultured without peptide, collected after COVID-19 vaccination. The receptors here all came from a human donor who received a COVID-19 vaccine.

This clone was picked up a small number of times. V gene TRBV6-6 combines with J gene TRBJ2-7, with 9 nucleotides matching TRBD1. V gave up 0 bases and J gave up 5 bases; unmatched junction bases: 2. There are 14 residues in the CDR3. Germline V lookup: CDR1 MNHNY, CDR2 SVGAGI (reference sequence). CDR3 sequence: CASSYSQGAHEQYV. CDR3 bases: TGTGCCAGCAGTTACTCACAGGGGGCTCACGAGCAGTACGTC.

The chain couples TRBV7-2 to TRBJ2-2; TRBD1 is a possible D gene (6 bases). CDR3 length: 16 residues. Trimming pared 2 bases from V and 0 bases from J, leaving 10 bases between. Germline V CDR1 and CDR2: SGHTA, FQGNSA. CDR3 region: CASSLRQEANTGELFF. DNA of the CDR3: TGTGCCAGCAGCTTAAGACAGGAAGCGAACACCGGGGAGCTGTTTTTT.

CDR3 in DNA: TGTGCCAGCAGCTACCCAGGTTCCTCTGGGGCCAACGTCCTGACTTTC. This encodes CASSYPGSSGANVLTF. This chain joins TRBV21-1 and TRBJ2-6; the table's D call of TRBD1 was not tested on the DNA. TRBV21-1 is a known pseudogene. CDR3 size: 16 residues.